Shown below are 26 T cell receptor beta chains from a single sample sequenced in a study of CD8 T cells in Susac syndrome. Reverse transcription of about 0.45 to 1 ug RNA was carried out with random hexamers. TCRdb re-analysed the immunoSEQ multiplex PCR reads in MiXCR, keeping a single row per CDR3 protein. The profile covers about 250,000 distinct CDR3 sequences, with roughly 95% appearing a single time and around 0.072% taken by the ten largest. The sequenced sample was CD4+ T cells from PBMCs. The receptors stem from a human donor with multiple sclerosis.

The J gene is TRBJ1-6, the V gene TRBV14; D is unclear. The CDR3 totals 13 residues. Trimming removed 1 base from V and 5 bases from J, with 3 bases in between. Germline CDR1 and CDR2: SGHDN and FVKESK. CDR3 sequence: CASSQGDNSPLHF. In DNA form, the CDR3 reads TGTGCCAGCAGCCAAGGGGATAATTCACCCCTCCACTTT.

The chain combines TRBV30 with TRBJ2-1; 7 bases align to TRBD1. The CDR3 has 14 amino acids. CDR1 and CDR2 from the germline V gene are GTSNPN and SVGIG (reference sequence). V lost 4 bases to trimming and J lost 6 bases; unmatched junction nucleotides: 9. The CDR3 sequence is CAWTTGKTVNEQFF. Here the CDR3 DNA reads TGTGCCTGGACGACAGGGAAAACGGTCAATGAGCAGTTCTTC.

The chain uses TRBV27 and TRBJ2-7; 13 nucleotides agree with TRBD2. The CDR3 is made up of 17 amino acids. With 5 bases clipped from V and 6 bases from J, the junction kept 13 bases outside the gene matches. Germline V gene sequence: CDR1 MNHEY, CDR2 SMNVEV (reference sequence). The CDR3 region is CASSPSRTSGSPLEQYV. CDR3 in DNA: TGTGCCAGCAGTCCCAGCCGGACTAGCGGGAGCCCCCTCGAGCAGTACGTC.

The rearrangement joins TRBV7-8 to TRBJ2-1; D may be TRBD1 (5 bases). V shed 1 base and J shed 0 bases, with 13 bases lying between them. The CDR3 is 17 residues long. Germline V gene lookup returns CDR1 SGHVS and CDR2 FQNEAQ. The CDR3 spells CASSLVPRGSSYNEQFF. The CDR3 DNA reads as TGTGCCAGCAGCTTAGTCCCTAGGGGCAGCTCCTACAATGAGCAGTTCTTC.

The J gene is TRBJ1-1, the V gene TRBV16, with D perhaps matching TRBD1 (6 bases). The CDR3 has 16 residues. Per germline, CDR1 KGHSY and CDR2 FQNENV. The V gene lost 4 bases and the J gene lost 6 bases, with 21 bases spanning the gap. This CDR3 reads CASSPDINQGRSEAFF. CDR3 DNA: TGTGCCAGCAGCCCTGATATAAACCAGGGGAGATCTGAAGCTTTCTTT.

The chain combines TRBV3-1 with TRBJ1-1, with D maybe TRBD1 (5 bases). The CDR3 runs 14 residues. Germline V CDR1 and CDR2: LGHDT, YNNKEL (reference sequence). Trimming removed 4 bases from V and 4 bases from J, with 13 bases in between. The CDR3 coding sequence is TGTGCCAGCAGCCGGGTACCCCAGGGCACTGAAGCTTTCTTT. Protein sequence: CASSRVPQGTEAFF.

The chain carries TRBV6-5 and TRBJ1-6; D gene uncertain. The CDR3 runs to 16 residues. CDR1 is MNHEY and CDR2 is SVGAGI in the germline V gene. V was pared by 0 bases and J by 9 bases, with 15 bases between. CDR3 amino acids: CASSYSALDQGSPLHF. CDR3 in DNA: TGTGCCAGCAGTTACTCAGCCCTGGATCAAGGTTCACCCCTCCACTTT.

This chain links TRBV25-1 with TRBJ1-6; D is undetermined. The CDR3 runs to 12 residues. CDR1 and CDR2 (germline): MGHDK, SYGVNS. V lost 4 bases and J lost 8, with 6 bases in between. The CDR3 coding sequence is TGTGCCAGCAGTGCCCAGGATTCACCCCTCCACTTT. It encodes CASSAQDSPLHF.

The chain joins TRBV12-3 or TRBV12-4 to TRBJ1-5; no clear D gene. Trimming removed 5 bases from V and 2 bases from J, with 16 bases in between. The CDR3 contains 16 residues. CDR3 sequence reads: CASSVQANLGNQPQHF. Written as DNA, the CDR3 is TGTGCCAGCAGTGTGCAGGCTAACCTGGGCAATCAGCCCCAGCATTTT.

The gene calls are TRBV5-4 and TRBJ1-5; D gene uncertain. V dropped 4 bases and J dropped 1 base, with 12 bases sitting between them. CDR3 length: 15 amino acids. Germline CDR1 is SGHNT and CDR2 is YYREEE (reference sequence). The CDR3 DNA reads TGTGCCAGCAGCGTCTCCCCGGGAAGCAATCAGCCCCAGCATTTT. Translating it yields CASSVSPGSNQPQHF.

The chain combines TRBV29-1 with TRBJ1-3, with D tentatively TRBD1 (6 bases). There are 13 residues in the CDR3. In germline, CDR1 is SQVTM, CDR2 ANQGSEA. V shed 5 bases and J shed 16 bases, with 24 bases lying between them. The DNA of the CDR3 is TGCAGCGTTACCCTGGGAGACAGGACCAGGTCTTATTTT. This codes for CSVTLGDRTRSYF.

J is TRBJ1-5 and V is TRBV30; a possible D gene is TRBD1 (5 bases). Trimming removed 3 bases at V and 1 base at J, with 10 bases between. The CDR3 is made up of 14 amino acids. In germline, CDR1 is GTSNPN, CDR2 SVGIG (reference sequence). The CDR3, as DNA: TGTGCCTGGAGCATGGGACTCAGCAATCAGCCCCAGCATTTT. Its protein product is CAWSMGLSNQPQHF.

This chain joins TRBV10-3 and TRBJ2-5, with 9 bases identical to TRBD2. Germline V gene data show CDR1 as ENHRY and CDR2 as SYGVKD. The CDR3 is made up of 15 amino acids. V lost 2 bases and J lost 4; bases outside the gene matches: 5. As DNA, the CDR3 is TGTGCCATCAGTGAGATAATAGCGGGGGCAGAGACCCAGTACTTC. Its protein is CAISEIIAGAETQYF.

The CDR3 sequence: CASSQPLAGLVKNIQYF. The CDR3 DNA reads TGCGCCAGCAGCCAACCTTTAGCTGGTCTAGTCAAAAACATTCAGTACTTC. The chain is built from TRBV4-1 and TRBJ2-4; D ambiguous. The CDR3 is 17 residues long. With 2 bases removed from V and 3 bases from J, the gap between germline ends came to 17 bases. Per the germline V gene, CDR1 is MGHRA and CDR2 is YSYEKL.

This chain joins TRBV5-6 and TRBJ1-1; the D is unclear. Trimming removed 0 bases at V and 2 bases at J, with 5 bases between. This CDR3 region has 13 residues. In germline, CDR1 is SGHDT, CDR2 YYEEEE. The CDR3 nucleotides are TGTGCCAGCAGCTTGGGTCATAACACTGAAGCTTTCTTT. It encodes CASSLGHNTEAFF.

The V gene is TRBV4-2, the J gene TRBJ2-1; TRBD2 aligns across 9 bases. The germline CDR1 and CDR2 sequences are LGHNA and YNFKEQ. V was clipped by 1 base and J by 8 bases; unmatched bases: 9. This CDR3 is built from 16 residues. This CDR3 is CASSQVGREGQDEQFF. The CDR3 region has the DNA TGTGCCAGCAGCCAAGTAGGGCGGGAGGGCCAGGATGAGCAGTTCTTC.

V gene TRBV2 combines with J gene TRBJ1-1; no definite D call. The CDR3 covers 13 residues. Germline V lookup: CDR1 SNHLY, CDR2 FYNNEI. The V end was cut by 7 bases, the J end by 6 bases, with 15 bases between. The CDR3 sequence is CASTDRGTAEAFF. Here the CDR3 DNA reads TGTGCCAGCACTGACCGGGGTACGGCTGAAGCTTTCTTT.

V gene TRBV7-2 combines with J gene TRBJ1-6; D remains unclear. From germline, CDR1 is SGHTA and CDR2 FQGNSA. Trimming removed 5 bases from V and 9 bases from J, with 14 bases in between. This CDR3 is built from 14 residues. The CDR3 sequence is CASSPGSSGSPLHF. DNA for the CDR3: TGTGCCAGCAGCCCCGGGTCGAGCGGTTCACCCCTCCACTTT. The whole variable domain, remainder taken from reference TRBV7-2 and TRBJ1-6, is GAGVSQSPSNKVTEKGKDVELRCDPISGHTALYWYRQSLGQGLEFLIYFQGNSAPDKSGLPSDRFSAERTGGSVSTLTIQRTQQEDSAVYLCASSPGSSGSPLHFGNGTRLTVT.

V usage is TRBV7-2 and J usage is TRBJ2-5, with 8 bases fitting TRBD1. V gave up 0 bases and J gave up 6 bases; unmatched junction bases: 6. Germline V gene sequence: CDR1 SGHTA, CDR2 FQGNSA. This CDR3 spans 15 amino acids. CDR3 sequence (DNA): TGTGCCAGCAGCTTAGCTTCAGGGGGCGCGAAGACCCAGTACTTC. This codes for CASSLASGGAKTQYF.

The CDR3 protein is CASSLSLGQFF. Here the CDR3 DNA reads TGTGCCAGCAGCTTAAGTTTGGGGCAGTTCTTC. J is TRBJ2-1 and V is TRBV11-2; D ambiguous. The CDR3 sequence is 11 residues long. CDR1 is SGHAT, CDR2 FQNNGV, per germline. With 2 bases removed from V and 12 bases from J, the gap between germline ends came to 8 bases. Together with reference TRBV11-2 and TRBJ2-1, the CDR3 gives the full variable domain: EAGVAQSPRYKIIEKRQSVAFWCNPISGHATLYWYQQILGQGPKLLIQFQNNGVVDDSQLPKDRFSAERLKGVDSTLKIQPAKLEDSAVYLCASSLSLGQFFGPGTRLTVL.

Here the CDR3 reads CSVEDASGGHPGELFF. The CDR3 region has the DNA TGCAGCGTTGAAGATGCCAGCGGGGGGCACCCCGGGGAGCTGTTTTTT. The chain links TRBV29-1 to TRBJ2-2; 9 nucleotides agree with TRBD2. Germline loops: CDR1 SQVTM, CDR2 ANQGSEA. The CDR3 extends over 16 amino acids. V shed 0 bases and J 6 bases; nucleotides not matched to a gene: 8.

In regard to this clonotype: One end of the junction is discordant with germline, which a read error may explain. The chain joins TRBV11-2 to TRBJ1-6, with D perhaps matching TRBD1 (5 bases). The CDR3 runs 14 residues. Germline V gene lookup returns CDR1 SGHAT and CDR2 FQNNGV. CDR3 sequence reads: CVSSLAGSNSPLHF. The CDR3 DNA reads TGTGTCAGCAGCTTAGCAGGGAGTAATTCACCCCTCCACTTT.

The chain employs TRBV20-1 and TRBJ2-1, with 10 bases fitting TRBD2. With 4 bases clipped from V and 6 bases from J, the junction kept 9 bases outside the gene matches. Germline V gene sequence: CDR1 DFQATT, CDR2 SNEGSKA (reference sequence). This CDR3 has 15 residues. The CDR3 region is CSANPLAGESNEQFF. As DNA, the CDR3 is TGCAGTGCTAATCCCCTAGCGGGAGAAAGCAATGAGCAGTTCTTC.

V gene TRBV20-1 combines with J gene TRBJ1-5, with D perhaps matching TRBD1 (5 bases). In germline, CDR1 is DFQATT, CDR2 SNEGSKA (reference sequence). V was pared by 6 bases and J by 2 bases, with 14 bases between. This CDR3 region has 14 residues. CDR3 nucleotides: TGCAGTGCCCCAGGGCCAGGTGGCAATCAGCCCCAGCATTTT. This encodes CSAPGPGGNQPQHF.

J is TRBJ1-1 and V is TRBV19; no clear D. V was pared by 0 bases and J by 1 base, with 3 bases between. The CDR3 totals 13 residues. Germline-derived CDR1 and CDR2 are LNHDA and SQIVND (reference sequence). The CDR3, as DNA: TGTGCCAGTAGTATAGAAGCGAACACTGAAGCTTTCTTT. Translating gives CASSIEANTEAFF.

The gene calls are TRBV11-2 and TRBJ1-2; D unclear. The CDR3 loop spans 15 amino acids. V gave up 3 bases and J gave up 4 bases, with 15 bases separating them. Germline V gene data show CDR1 as SGHAT and CDR2 as FQNNGV. The CDR3 nucleotides read TGTGCCAGCAGCTTGAATCGGGCAGCTAGCTATGGCTACACCTTC. Protein sequence: CASSLNRAASYGYTF.